The present entry profiles one T cell receptor beta chain with its context. Looked up from germline, CDR1 is SGDLS and CDR2 is YYNGEE. This CDR3 comprises 16 residues. The junction had 8 bases not matched to a gene; V was cut back by 5 bases and J by 2 bases. This entry is derived from a study of early T cells in non-severe SARS-CoV-2 infection. Unique molecular identifiers tagged individual cDNA molecules. Using its own MiXCR run on the 5' RACE reads, TCRdb lists one record per CDR3 protein. The data hold nearly 60,000 distinct CDR3 sequences, with approximately 11% observed a single time. Sample: whole blood. The V gene is TRBV9, the J gene TRBJ2-1, with 9 bases aligning to TRBD2. The sequence came from an adult who was a healthcare worker with PCR-confirmed SARS-CoV-2 infection or an uninfected control (not recorded which). CDR3 sequence: CASSSARLAAYNEQFF. CDR3 sequence (DNA): TGTGCCAGCAGTTCAGCTAGACTAGCGGCCTACAATGAGCAGTTCTTC.